This section outlines one T cell receptor beta chain sequence together with its context. Its antigen is not known. The data stem from a study of T cell responses to AZD1222 COVID-19 vaccine. Study summary: Second-dose recipients at about 4 or about 12 weeks were treated as one pooled group.

The method was immunoSEQ multiplex PCR; TCRdb's version includes in-frame clones alone and lacks a portion of them. The data hold 130,000 to 150,000 clones, with around 87% observed a single time. The V end was cut by 4 bases, the J end by 4 bases, with 15 bases between. Germline CDR1 is LNHDA and CDR2 is SQIVND (reference sequence). The CDR3 runs to 15 residues. Whole-study results and caveats: Close to half of spike-specific TCRs reportedly recognize unmutated variant regions. After the peak T cell response, and only then, were repertoires sampled. Spike as a whole was targeted by vaccine-associated CD4 TCRs, dominant at 160-218 and 743-854.

This chain uses TRBV19 with TRBJ2-3, with D possibly being TRBD2 (6 bases). The sample was peripheral blood, taken on day 0 of AZD1222 vaccination. This TCR was recovered from an adult in good health. CDR3 residues: CASSNNGRGADTQYF. The CDR3, as DNA: TGTGCCAGTAGTAATAACGGGAGAGGCGCAGATACGCAGTATTTT.